A single sample is the source of the 3 T cell receptor beta chains below, sequenced in a study of T cells after posttransplantation cyclophosphamide. The assay was immunoSEQ multiplex PCR, and TCRdb's table has in-frame clones only and misses some. The sample includes more than 9,500 clones, none of them occurring once. What was sequenced was PBMCs. The receptors originated from a middle-aged woman in good health, CMV-negative, and a related stem cell transplant donor.

V gene TRBV29-1 combines with J gene TRBJ2-5; D is uncertain. V was clipped by 1 base and J by 5 bases, with 14 bases between them. The CDR3 spans 14 residues. CDR1 SQVTM and CDR2 ANQGSEA come from the germline V gene. The CDR3 loop reads CSVEGFGLGETQYF. CDR3 DNA sequence: TGCAGCGTTGAAGGCTTTGGTTTAGGGGAGACCCAGTACTTC.

This clone was counted ten times or more. This sequence joins TRBV30 and TRBJ1-2; 8 nucleotides agree with TRBD1. The V and J ends lost 2 bases and 3 bases, in that order; junction bases with no gene match: 5. Germline CDR1 reads GTSNPN; CDR2 reads SVGIG (reference sequence). This CDR3 spans 14 amino acids. CDR3 amino acids: CAWSTQGADYGYTF. CDR3 DNA sequence: TGTGCCTGGAGTACTCAGGGGGCGGACTATGGCTACACCTTC.

This clone came up many times. The V gene is TRBV15, the J gene TRBJ2-1; tentatively, D is TRBD2 (5 bases). With 2 bases removed from V and 7 bases from J, the gap between germline ends came to 15 bases. Germline values: CDR1 LNHNV, CDR2 YYDKDF (reference sequence). The CDR3 has 15 amino acids. In nucleotides, the CDR3 is TGTGCCACCAGCAGACGAAAAGCGGCTTTGAATGAGCAGTTCTTC. Protein product: CATSRRKAALNEQFF.